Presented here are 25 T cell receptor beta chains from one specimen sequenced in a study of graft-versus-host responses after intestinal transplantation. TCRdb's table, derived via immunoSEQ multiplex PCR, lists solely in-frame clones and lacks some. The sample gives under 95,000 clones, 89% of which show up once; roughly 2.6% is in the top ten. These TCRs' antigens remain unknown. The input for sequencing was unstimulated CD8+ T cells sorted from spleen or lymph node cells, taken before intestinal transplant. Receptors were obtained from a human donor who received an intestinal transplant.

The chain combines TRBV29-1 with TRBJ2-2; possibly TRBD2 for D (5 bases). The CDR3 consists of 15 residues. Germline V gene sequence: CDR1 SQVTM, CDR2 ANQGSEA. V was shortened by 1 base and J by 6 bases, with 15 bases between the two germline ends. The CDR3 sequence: CSVEVSGNNPGELFF. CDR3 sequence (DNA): TGCAGCGTTGAAGTTTCGGGGAACAACCCCGGGGAGCTGTTTTTT.

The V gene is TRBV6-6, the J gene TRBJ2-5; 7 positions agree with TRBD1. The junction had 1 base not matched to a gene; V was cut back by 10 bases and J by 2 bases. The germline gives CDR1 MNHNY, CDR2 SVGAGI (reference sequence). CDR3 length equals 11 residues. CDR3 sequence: CATQGQETQYF. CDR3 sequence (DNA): TGTGCCACACAGGGGCAAGAGACCCAGTACTTC.

CDR3 sequence: CASSFGQGFDYGYTF. CDR3 DNA: TGTGCCAGCAGCTTTGGACAGGGGTTTGACTATGGCTACACCTTC. The chain employs TRBV5-4 and TRBJ1-2, with TRBD1 identical over 9 bases. The CDR3 totals 15 residues. Germline V lookup: CDR1 SGHNT, CDR2 YYREEE (reference sequence). The V and J ends lost 2 bases and 3 bases, in that order; junction bases with no gene match: 5.

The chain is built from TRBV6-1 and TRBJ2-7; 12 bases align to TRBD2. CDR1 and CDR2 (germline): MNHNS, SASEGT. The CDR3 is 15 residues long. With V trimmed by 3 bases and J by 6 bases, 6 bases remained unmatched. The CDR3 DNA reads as TGTGCCAGCAGTGATCCGGGACTAGCGGGTAGCGAGCAGTACTTC. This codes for CASSDPGLAGSEQYF.

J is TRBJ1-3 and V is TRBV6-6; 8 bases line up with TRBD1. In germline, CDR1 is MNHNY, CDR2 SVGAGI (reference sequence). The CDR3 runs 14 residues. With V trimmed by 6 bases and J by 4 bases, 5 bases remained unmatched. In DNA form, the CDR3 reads TGTGCCAGCAGAAGGACAGGGTTCGGAAACACCATATATTTT. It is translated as CASRRTGFGNTIYF.

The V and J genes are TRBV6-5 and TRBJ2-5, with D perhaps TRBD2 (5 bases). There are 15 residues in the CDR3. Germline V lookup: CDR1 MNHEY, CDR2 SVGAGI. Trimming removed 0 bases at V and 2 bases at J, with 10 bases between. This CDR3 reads CASSYSRAPQETQYF. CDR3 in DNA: TGTGCCAGCAGTTACTCGAGGGCCCCACAAGAGACCCAGTACTTC.

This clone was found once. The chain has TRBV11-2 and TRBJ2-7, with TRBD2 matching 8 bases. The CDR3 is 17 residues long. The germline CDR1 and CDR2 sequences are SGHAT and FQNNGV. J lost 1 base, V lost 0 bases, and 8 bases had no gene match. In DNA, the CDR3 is TGTGCCAGCAGCTTAGATCAAAAGCGGGGGTGGTCCTACGAGCAGTACTTC. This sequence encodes CASSLDQKRGWSYEQYF. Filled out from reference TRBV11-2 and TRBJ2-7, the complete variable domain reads EAGVAQSPRYKIIEKRQSVAFWCNPISGHATLYWYQQILGQGPKLLIQFQNNGVVDDSQLPKDRFSAERLKGVDSTLKIQPAKLEDSAVYLCASSLDQKRGWSYEQYFGPGTRLTVT.

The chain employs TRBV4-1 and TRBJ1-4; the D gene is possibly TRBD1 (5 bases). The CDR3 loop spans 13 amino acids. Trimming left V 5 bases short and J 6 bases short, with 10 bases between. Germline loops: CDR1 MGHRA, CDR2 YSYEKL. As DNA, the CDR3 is TGCGCCAGCAGCATCGGGACTTATGAAAAACTGTTTTTT. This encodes CASSIGTYEKLFF.

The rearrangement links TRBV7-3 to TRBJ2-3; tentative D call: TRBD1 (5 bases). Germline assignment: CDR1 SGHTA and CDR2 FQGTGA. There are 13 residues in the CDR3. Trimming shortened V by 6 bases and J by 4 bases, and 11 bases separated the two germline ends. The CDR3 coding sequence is TGTGCCAGCAGTCCGGGCAGGGCAGATACGCAGTATTTT. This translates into CASSPGRADTQYF.

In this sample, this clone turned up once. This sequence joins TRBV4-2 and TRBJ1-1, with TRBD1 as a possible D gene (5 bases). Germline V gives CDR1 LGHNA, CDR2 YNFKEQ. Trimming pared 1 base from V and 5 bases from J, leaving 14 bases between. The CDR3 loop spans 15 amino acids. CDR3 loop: CASSQAMGGGTEAFF. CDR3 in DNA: TGTGCCAGCAGCCAAGCTATGGGCGGGGGGACTGAAGCTTTCTTT.

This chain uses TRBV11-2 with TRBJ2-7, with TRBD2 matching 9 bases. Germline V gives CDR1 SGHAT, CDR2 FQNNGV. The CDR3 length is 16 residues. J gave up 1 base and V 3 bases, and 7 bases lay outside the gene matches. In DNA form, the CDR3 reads TGTGCCAGCAGCTTCCGTAGCGGGGGACCTTCCTACGAGCAGTACTTC. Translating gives CASSFRSGGPSYEQYF.

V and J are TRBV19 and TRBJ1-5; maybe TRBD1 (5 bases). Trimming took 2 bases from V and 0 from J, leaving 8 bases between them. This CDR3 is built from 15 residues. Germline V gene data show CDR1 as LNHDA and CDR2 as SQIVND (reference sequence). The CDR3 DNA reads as TGTGCCAGTAGTATAATGGACATTAGCAATCAGCCCCAGCATTTT. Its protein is CASSIMDISNQPQHF.

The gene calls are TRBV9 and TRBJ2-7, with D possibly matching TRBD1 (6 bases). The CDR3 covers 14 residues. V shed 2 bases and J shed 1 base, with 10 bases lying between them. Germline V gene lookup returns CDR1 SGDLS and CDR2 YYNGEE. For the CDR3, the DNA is TGTGCCAGCAGCGTTGGGGACATTTCCTACGAGCAGTACTTC. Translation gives CASSVGDISYEQYF.

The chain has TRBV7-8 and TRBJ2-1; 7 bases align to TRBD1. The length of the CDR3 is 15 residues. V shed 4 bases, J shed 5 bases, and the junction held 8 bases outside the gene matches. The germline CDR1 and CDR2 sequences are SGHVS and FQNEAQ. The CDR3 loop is CASSSLDRVHNEQFF. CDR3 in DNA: TGTGCCAGCAGCTCACTCGACAGGGTACACAATGAGCAGTTCTTC.

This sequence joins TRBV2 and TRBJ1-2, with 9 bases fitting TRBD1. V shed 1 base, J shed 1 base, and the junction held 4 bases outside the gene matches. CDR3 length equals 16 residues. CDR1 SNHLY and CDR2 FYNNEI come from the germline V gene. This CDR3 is CASSEGYRGRNYGYTF. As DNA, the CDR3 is TGTGCCAGCAGTGAAGGGTACAGGGGGCGTAACTATGGCTACACCTTC.

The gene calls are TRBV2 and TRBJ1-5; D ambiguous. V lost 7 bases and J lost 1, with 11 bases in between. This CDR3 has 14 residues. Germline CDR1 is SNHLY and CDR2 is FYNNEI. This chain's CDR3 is CASIGEESNQPQHF. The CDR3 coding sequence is TGTGCCAGCATCGGGGAGGAGAGCAATCAGCCCCAGCATTTT.

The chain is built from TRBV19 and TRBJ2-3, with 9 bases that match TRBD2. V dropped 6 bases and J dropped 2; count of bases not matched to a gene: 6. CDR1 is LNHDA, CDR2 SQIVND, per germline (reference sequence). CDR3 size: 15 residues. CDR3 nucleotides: TGTGCCAGTAGCCTTAGCGGGGGCAACACAGATACGCAGTATTTT. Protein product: CASSLSGGNTDTQYF. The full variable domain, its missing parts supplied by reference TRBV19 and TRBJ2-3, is DGGITQSPKYLFRKEGQNVTLSCEQNLNHDAMYWYRQDPGQGLRLIYYSQIVNDFQKGDIAEGYSVSREKKESFPLTVTSAQKNPTAFYLCASSLSGGNTDTQYFGPGTRLTVL.

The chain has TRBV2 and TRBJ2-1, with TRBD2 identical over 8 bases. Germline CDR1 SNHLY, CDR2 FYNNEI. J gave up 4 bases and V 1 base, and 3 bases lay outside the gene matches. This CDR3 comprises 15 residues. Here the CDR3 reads CASSEVTSEYNEQFF. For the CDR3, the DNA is TGTGCCAGCAGTGAAGTGACTAGCGAGTACAATGAGCAGTTCTTC.

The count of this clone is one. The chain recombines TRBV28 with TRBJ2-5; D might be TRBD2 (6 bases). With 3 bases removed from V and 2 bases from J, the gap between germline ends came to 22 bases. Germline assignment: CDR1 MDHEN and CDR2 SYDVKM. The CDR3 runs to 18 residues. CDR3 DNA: TGTGCCAGCAGTTTTTCTCTAACGCTGGGAGGCCGGCAAGAGACCCAGTACTTC. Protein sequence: CASSFSLTLGGRQETQYF.

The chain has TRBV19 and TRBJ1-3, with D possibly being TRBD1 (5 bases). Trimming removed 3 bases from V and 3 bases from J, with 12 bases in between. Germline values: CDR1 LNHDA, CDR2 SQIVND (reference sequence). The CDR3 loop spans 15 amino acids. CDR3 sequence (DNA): TGTGCCAGTAGTATCGGCAGGGAAGATGGAAACACCATATATTTT. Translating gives CASSIGREDGNTIYF.

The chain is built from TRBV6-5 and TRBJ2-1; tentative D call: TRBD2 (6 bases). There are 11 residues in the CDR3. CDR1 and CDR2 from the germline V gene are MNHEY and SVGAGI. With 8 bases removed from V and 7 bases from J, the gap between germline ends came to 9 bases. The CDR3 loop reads CASGRGNEQFF. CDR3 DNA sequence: TGTGCCAGCGGACGGGGGAATGAGCAGTTCTTC.

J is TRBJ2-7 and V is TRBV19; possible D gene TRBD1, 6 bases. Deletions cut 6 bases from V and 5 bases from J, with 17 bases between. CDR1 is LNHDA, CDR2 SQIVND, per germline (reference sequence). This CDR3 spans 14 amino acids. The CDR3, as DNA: TGTGCCAGTAGCCCCCTGGCAGGGGAGAACGAGCAGTACTTC. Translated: CASSPLAGENEQYF.

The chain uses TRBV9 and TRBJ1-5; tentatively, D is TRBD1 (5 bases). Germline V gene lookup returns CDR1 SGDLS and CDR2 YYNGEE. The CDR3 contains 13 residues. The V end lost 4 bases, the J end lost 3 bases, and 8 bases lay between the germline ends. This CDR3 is CASSRQHNQPQHF. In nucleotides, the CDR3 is TGTGCCAGCAGCAGACAGCACAATCAGCCCCAGCATTTT.

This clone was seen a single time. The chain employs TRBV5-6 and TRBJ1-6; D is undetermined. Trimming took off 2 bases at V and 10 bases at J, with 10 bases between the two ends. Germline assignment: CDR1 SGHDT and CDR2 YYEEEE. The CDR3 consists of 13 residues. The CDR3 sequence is CASSFTPRSPLHF. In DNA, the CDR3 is TGTGCCAGCAGCTTCACCCCGCGGTCACCCCTCCACTTT.

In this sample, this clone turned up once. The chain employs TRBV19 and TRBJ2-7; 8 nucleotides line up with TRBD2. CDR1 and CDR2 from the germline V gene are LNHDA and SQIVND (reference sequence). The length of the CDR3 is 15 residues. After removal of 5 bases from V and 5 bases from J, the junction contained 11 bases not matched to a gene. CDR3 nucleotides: TGTGCCAGTAGTCAACTAGCGGAGAGGTCCCACGAGCAGTACTTC. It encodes CASSQLAERSHEQYF.